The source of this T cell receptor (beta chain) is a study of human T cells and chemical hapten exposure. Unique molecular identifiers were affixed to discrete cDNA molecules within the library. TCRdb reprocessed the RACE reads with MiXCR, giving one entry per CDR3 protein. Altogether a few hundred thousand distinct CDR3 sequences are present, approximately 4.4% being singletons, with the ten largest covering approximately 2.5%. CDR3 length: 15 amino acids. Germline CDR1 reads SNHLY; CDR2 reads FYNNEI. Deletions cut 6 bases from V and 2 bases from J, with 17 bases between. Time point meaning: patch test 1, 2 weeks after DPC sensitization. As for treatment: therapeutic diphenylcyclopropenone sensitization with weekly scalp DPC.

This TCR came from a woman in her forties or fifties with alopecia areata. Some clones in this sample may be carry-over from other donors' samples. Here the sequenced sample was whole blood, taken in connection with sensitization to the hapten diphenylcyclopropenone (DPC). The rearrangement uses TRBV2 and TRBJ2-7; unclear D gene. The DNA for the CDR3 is TGTGCCAGCAGATCTCCCGGTGGGTCCCCCTACGAGCAGTACTTC. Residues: CASRSPGGSPYEQYF. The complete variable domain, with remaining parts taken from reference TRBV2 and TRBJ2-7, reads EPEVTQTPSHQVTQMGQEVILRCVPISNHLYFYWYRQILGQKVEFLVSFYNNEISEKSEIFDDQFSVERPDGSNFTLKIRSTKLEDSAMYFCASRSPGGSPYEQYFGPGTRLTVT.